The 32 T cell receptor beta chains listed next were all sequenced from one sample in a study of T cell responses to AZD1222 COVID-19 vaccine. Assay: immunoSEQ multiplex PCR; the TCRdb copy retains only in-frame clones and omits some. The repertoire includes fewer than 150,000 clones, 93% of them detected once, and about 3% sits in the top ten. The starting material was peripheral blood, obtained on day 0 of AZD1222 vaccination. The receptor source for this set is an adult in good health.

V gene TRBV29-1 combines with J gene TRBJ1-1; possibly TRBD1 for D (6 bases). This CDR3 contains 13 residues. CDR1 is SQVTM, CDR2 ANQGSEA, per germline. V was clipped by 0 bases and J by 5 bases, with 10 bases between them. The DNA for the CDR3 is TGCAGCGTTGAAGAACAGGGAGGAACTGAAGCTTTCTTT. The encoded protein is CSVEEQGGTEAFF.

The chain carries TRBV5-4 and TRBJ2-1, with D unresolved. Trimming took 4 bases from V and 2 from J, leaving 13 bases between them. Germline V CDR1 and CDR2: SGHNT, YYREEE (reference sequence). The CDR3 runs to 15 residues. For the CDR3, the DNA is TGTGCCAGCAGCCCGGGCGGAGTAGCCTACAATGAGCAGTTCTTC. This sequence encodes CASSPGGVAYNEQFF.

The chain employs TRBV18 and TRBJ1-4; D call uncertain. V dropped 4 bases and J dropped 5 bases, with 5 bases sitting between them. CDR1 and CDR2 from the germline V gene are KGHSH and LQKENI. There are 12 residues in the CDR3. CDR3 DNA: TGTGCCAGCTCACTAGGGAATGAAAAACTGTTTTTT. It yields the protein CASSLGNEKLFF.

The CDR3 DNA reads TGCAGCGTTTCGGGGGGGGCCGGAGGCCCCCAGCATTTT. Translation: CSVSGGAGGPQHF. The chain carries TRBV29-1 and TRBJ1-5; possible D gene TRBD1, 6 bases. This CDR3 contains 13 residues. With 5 bases removed from V and 10 bases from J, the gap between germline ends came to 18 bases. Germline assignment: CDR1 SQVTM and CDR2 ANQGSEA.

The chain uses TRBV27 and TRBJ1-5; perhaps TRBD1 as D (6 bases). Trimming cost V 5 bases and J 6 bases, with 17 bases left between them. Germline CDR1 reads MNHEY; CDR2 reads SMNVEV (reference sequence). The CDR3 contains 15 residues. The CDR3 protein is CASSAALGGSQPQHF. CDR3 in DNA: TGTGCCAGCAGTGCTGCCCTAGGGGGGAGTCAGCCCCAGCATTTT.

J is TRBJ2-2 and V is TRBV11-2, with 13 nucleotides matching TRBD2. Germline V gives CDR1 SGHAT, CDR2 FQNNGV. The V and J ends lost 0 bases and 7 bases, in that order; junction bases with no gene match: 14. The CDR3 spans 20 residues. CDR3 coding DNA: TGTGCCAGCAGCTTAGATGGAAGGTCACTAGCGGGAGGGCCGCACGGGGAGCTGTTTTTT. Amino acids: CASSLDGRSLAGGPHGELFF. Drawing the rest from reference TRBV11-2 and TRBJ2-2, the complete variable domain is EAGVAQSPRYKIIEKRQSVAFWCNPISGHATLYWYQQILGQGPKLLIQFQNNGVVDDSQLPKDRFSAERLKGVDSTLKIQPAKLEDSAVYLCASSLDGRSLAGGPHGELFFGEGSRLTVL.

In this sample, this clone turned up once. CDR3 coding DNA: TGTGCCAGCAGCCAGAGAAGGCAGGGAGGCTCCGAGCAGTACTTC. This codes for CASSQRRQGGSEQYF. The chain employs TRBV7-8 and TRBJ2-7, with a possible D match to TRBD2 (6 bases). The V end lost 5 bases, the J end lost 6 bases, and 20 bases lay between the germline ends. Germline lookup yields CDR1 SGHVS and CDR2 FQNEAQ. CDR3 size: 15 residues.

The chain employs TRBV6-1 and TRBJ2-3; 10 positions agree with TRBD2. Per the germline V gene, CDR1 is MNHNS and CDR2 is SASEGT. The CDR3 totals 15 residues. V was clipped by 2 bases and J by 6 bases; unmatched bases: 5. CDR3 protein: CASSESSGSADTQYF. The CDR3 DNA follows: TGTGCCAGCAGTGAATCTAGCGGGAGTGCCGATACGCAGTATTTT.

The V gene is TRBV29-1, the J gene TRBJ1-4, with TRBD1 matching 7 bases. This CDR3 has 13 amino acids. The V segment lost 6 bases and the J segment 5 bases; nucleotides outside the gene matches: 6. Germline V gene lookup returns CDR1 SQVTM and CDR2 ANQGSEA. The CDR3 spells CSVTGTVNEKLFF. CDR3 DNA sequence: TGCAGCGTGACCGGGACAGTCAATGAAAAACTGTTTTTT.

The chain has TRBV30 and TRBJ1-1, with unresolved D. Germline V lookup: CDR1 GTSNPN, CDR2 SVGIG (reference sequence). The length of the CDR3 is 12 residues. V was cut by 4 bases and J by 10 bases, with 16 bases left in between. CDR3 sequence: CAWNFYRGGAFF. CDR3 DNA: TGTGCCTGGAATTTTTACCGGGGAGGAGCTTTCTTT.

The chain couples TRBV5-1 to TRBJ1-5, with 11 positions matching TRBD1. Germline V lookup: CDR1 SGHRS, CDR2 YFSETQ. The CDR3 is made up of 15 amino acids. V shed 3 bases, J shed 4 bases, and the junction held 3 bases outside the gene matches. The CDR3 nucleotides read TGCGCCAGCAGCTGGACAGGGGGCGAAAATCAGCCCCAGCATTTT. It yields the protein CASSWTGGENQPQHF.

The chain carries TRBV2 and TRBJ1-1, with D possibly TRBD1 on 6 matching bases. CDR1 and CDR2 (germline): SNHLY, FYNNEI. Deletions cut 10 bases from V and 0 bases from J, with 15 bases between. The CDR3 is 14 residues long. The CDR3: CATQTPGVNTEAFF. CDR3 coding DNA: TGTGCCACCCAAACCCCAGGGGTGAACACTGAAGCTTTCTTT.

The CDR3 DNA reads TGTGCCAGCAGCTTTCCTCGAAGGACGGATCCTTCTGGAAACACCATATATTTT. As protein: CASSFPRRTDPSGNTIYF. The chain joins TRBV28 to TRBJ1-3; D is uncertain. Trimming took off 6 bases at V and 1 base at J, with 22 bases between the two ends. CDR3 length equals 18 residues. Germline CDR1 MDHEN, CDR2 SYDVKM.

The chain couples TRBV19 to TRBJ1-5; 8 bases map to TRBD1. The J segment lost 6 bases and the V segment lost 10 bases, leaving 5 bases of the junction unmatched. The CDR3 length is 12 residues. Germline V gives CDR1 LNHDA, CDR2 SQIVND (reference sequence). In DNA form, the CDR3 reads TGTGCCACCGACAGGGGAGGTCAGCCCCAGCATTTT. Translated: CATDRGGQPQHF.

The chain carries TRBV4-1 and TRBJ1-2; D is unresolved. The ends were cut back, 3 bases at V and 1 base at J, with 12 bases in the middle. Germline V CDR1 and CDR2: MGHRA, YSYEKL. This CDR3 is built from 15 residues. The CDR3 nucleotides are TGCGCCAGCAGCCACCCTCTACTCCTTAACTATGGCTACACCTTC. This codes for CASSHPLLLNYGYTF.

The chain combines TRBV2 with TRBJ2-7; 9 bases map to TRBD2. CDR3 size: 12 residues. Germline CDR1 SNHLY, CDR2 FYNNEI. J gave up 7 bases and V 7 bases, and 5 bases lay outside the gene matches. The CDR3 is CASISGSWEQYF. For the CDR3, the DNA is TGTGCCAGCATTAGCGGGAGTTGGGAGCAGTACTTC.

The V call is TRBV28, the J call TRBJ1-4; 9 bases are a match to TRBD1. The CDR3 runs to 15 residues. J gave up 4 bases and V 6 bases, and 6 bases lay outside the gene matches. Germline-derived CDR1 and CDR2 are MDHEN and SYDVKM. The CDR3 DNA reads as TGTGCCAGCAGCCCTTGGGACAGGGTTAATGAAAAACTGTTTTTT. Amino acid sequence: CASSPWDRVNEKLFF.

The gene calls are TRBV28 and TRBJ2-3; D not resolved. The CDR3 is 20 residues long. Germline assignment: CDR1 MDHEN and CDR2 SYDVKM. Trimming shortened V by 1 base and J by 0 bases, and 23 bases separated the two germline ends. CDR3 region: CASSLSVLIKARPSTDTQYF. In DNA, the CDR3 is TGTGCCAGCAGTTTATCCGTGCTCATCAAGGCCAGGCCTAGCACAGATACGCAGTATTTT.

V gene TRBV28 combines with J gene TRBJ1-2, with D tentatively TRBD1 (5 bases). Trimming removed 7 bases from V and 4 bases from J, with 19 bases in between. CDR3 length: 15 residues. Germline loops: CDR1 MDHEN, CDR2 SYDVKM. The CDR3 loop reads CASTLTSTEIYGYTF. The CDR3 DNA reads TGTGCCAGCACCCTCACCTCGACAGAAATCTATGGCTACACCTTC.

This chain connects TRBV6-2 or TRBV6-3 to TRBJ1-1; 9 nucleotides match TRBD1. The junction had 8 bases not matched to a gene; V was cut back by 5 bases and J by 4 bases. The V gene's germline CDR1 is MNHEY and CDR2 SVGEGT. The CDR3 has 15 residues. CDR3 in DNA: TGTGCCAGCAGTGACCCGGGACAGGGTGTCACTGAAGCTTTCTTT. It is translated as CASSDPGQGVTEAFF.

The chain employs TRBV4-1 and TRBJ2-3; D perhaps matches TRBD2 (5 bases). V was cut by 1 base and J by 0 bases, with 14 bases left in between. CDR1 and CDR2 (germline): MGHRA, YSYEKL. This CDR3 has 17 amino acids. The CDR3 is CASSQVAGALSTDTQYF. Here the CDR3 DNA reads TGCGCCAGCAGCCAAGTTGCGGGTGCCCTTAGCACAGATACGCAGTATTTT.

The chain couples TRBV18 to TRBJ2-1; D unclear. This CDR3 has 11 amino acids. The V gene's germline CDR1 is KGHSH and CDR2 LQKENI. V was clipped by 2 bases and J by 10 bases, with 6 bases between them. The CDR3 nucleotides read TGTGCCAGCTCACCAATAATCGAGCAGTTCTTC. Translation gives CASSPIIEQFF. The entire variable domain, with the rest obtained from reference TRBV18 and TRBJ2-1, is as follows: NAGVMQNPRHLVRRRGQEARLRCSPMKGHSHVYWYRQLPEEGLKFMVYLQKENIIDESGMPKERFSAEFPKEGPSILRIQQVVRGDSAAYFCASSPIIEQFFGPGTRLTVL.

The rearrangement joins TRBV9 to TRBJ1-2; D might be TRBD1 (5 bases). CDR3 length: 14 residues. The germline CDR1 and CDR2 sequences are SGDLS and YYNGEE. V lost 5 bases and J 7 bases, leaving 18 bases between the germline ends. The CDR3 sequence: CASSPEMGRRGYTF. For the CDR3, the DNA is TGTGCCAGCAGTCCCGAGATGGGACGGCGTGGCTACACCTTC.

The gene calls are TRBV5-1 and TRBJ2-6; D ambiguous. CDR1 is SGHRS, CDR2 YFSETQ, per germline. The CDR3 length is 15 residues. Deletions cut 4 bases from V and 4 bases from J, with 12 bases between. The CDR3 DNA is TGCGCCAGCAGCCCCCTAACAAGCGGGGCCAACGTCCTGACTTTC. It codes for CASSPLTSGANVLTF.

The chain has TRBV5-1 and TRBJ2-6; 7 bases are shared with TRBD2. The CDR3 contains 17 residues. Germline CDR1 SGHRS, CDR2 YFSETQ. After removal of 0 bases from V and 1 base from J, the junction contained 4 bases not matched to a gene. Here the CDR3 DNA reads TGCGCCAGCAGCTTGGCGGCGGGAGCATCTGGGGCCAACGTCCTGACTTTC. Protein sequence: CASSLAAGASGANVLTF.

V and J are TRBV4-2 and TRBJ2-1, with 8 bases identical to TRBD2. Germline assignment: CDR1 LGHNA and CDR2 YNFKEQ. V shed 4 bases, J shed 2 bases, and the junction held 10 bases outside the gene matches. The CDR3 contains 17 residues. The DNA for the CDR3 is TGTGCCAGCAGCCCCTTTACTAGCGGAGGAACCTACAATGAGCAGTTCTTC. Translated: CASSPFTSGGTYNEQFF.

J is TRBJ2-1 and V is TRBV5-6; the D gene is possibly TRBD1 (6 bases). Germline V lookup: CDR1 SGHDT, CDR2 YYEEEE. V lost 2 bases, J lost 7 bases, and 10 bases lay in between. The CDR3 loop spans 13 amino acids. The CDR3: CASSFGTQNEQFF. The CDR3 DNA is TGTGCCAGCAGCTTCGGGACACAGAATGAGCAGTTCTTC.

The chain combines TRBV19 with TRBJ1-2; TRBD1 matches 9 bases. V lost 6 bases, J lost 4 bases, and 6 bases stayed unmatched. CDR1 and CDR2 (germline): LNHDA, SQIVND (reference sequence). The CDR3 sequence is 14 residues long. The CDR3 reads CASRKKGQGYGYTF. The CDR3 DNA reads TGTGCCAGTAGGAAGAAGGGACAGGGCTATGGCTACACCTTC.

V usage is TRBV27 and J usage is TRBJ1-2, with D possibly TRBD1 on 5 matching bases. Trimming removed 6 bases at V and 3 bases at J, with 14 bases between. CDR1 is MNHEY and CDR2 is SMNVEV in the germline V gene (reference sequence). The CDR3 extends over 14 amino acids. This chain's CDR3 is CASRPGTAYYGYTF. In DNA form, the CDR3 reads TGTGCCAGCAGGCCCGGGACGGCCTACTATGGCTACACCTTC.

The chain carries TRBV28 and TRBJ1-5; 9 bases align to TRBD1. The CDR3 is 14 amino acids. Germline V gene data show CDR1 as MDHEN and CDR2 as SYDVKM. The trim removed 6 bases at V and 3 bases at J, leaving 3 bases unmatched. The CDR3 loop reads CASSRQGVNQPQHF. DNA of the CDR3: TGTGCCAGCAGCCGACAGGGGGTCAATCAGCCCCAGCATTTT.

The chain links TRBV5-8 to TRBJ1-2; D may be TRBD1 (6 bases). Germline V gene data show CDR1 as SGHTS and CDR2 as YDEGEE. The CDR3 covers 14 residues. Deletions cut 8 bases from V and 4 bases from J, with 18 bases between. CDR3 protein: CARATGQVGYGYTF. The CDR3 nucleotides read TGTGCCAGGGCCACAGGGCAAGTAGGCTATGGCTACACCTTC.

The gene calls are TRBV28 and TRBJ1-1; D remains ambiguous. The CDR3 is 13 residues long. The V gene lost 2 bases and the J gene lost 1 base, with 5 bases spanning the gap. The germline gives CDR1 MDHEN, CDR2 SYDVKM. The CDR3 DNA reads as TGTGCCAGCAGTTTAACAAGGAACACTGAAGCTTTCTTT. Its translation is CASSLTRNTEAFF.